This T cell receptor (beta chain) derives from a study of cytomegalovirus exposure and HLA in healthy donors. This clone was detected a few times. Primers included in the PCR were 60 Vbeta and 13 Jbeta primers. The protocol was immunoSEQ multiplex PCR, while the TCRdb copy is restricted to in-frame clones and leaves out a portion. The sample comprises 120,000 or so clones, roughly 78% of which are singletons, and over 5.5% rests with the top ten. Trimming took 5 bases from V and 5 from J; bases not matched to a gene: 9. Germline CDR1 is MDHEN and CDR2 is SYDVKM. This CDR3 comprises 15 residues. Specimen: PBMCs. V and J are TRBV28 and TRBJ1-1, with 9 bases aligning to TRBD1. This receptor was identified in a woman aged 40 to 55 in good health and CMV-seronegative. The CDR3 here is CASSPMTGGQTEAFF. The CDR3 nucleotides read TGTGCCAGCAGTCCGATGACAGGGGGTCAAACTGAAGCTTTCTTT.